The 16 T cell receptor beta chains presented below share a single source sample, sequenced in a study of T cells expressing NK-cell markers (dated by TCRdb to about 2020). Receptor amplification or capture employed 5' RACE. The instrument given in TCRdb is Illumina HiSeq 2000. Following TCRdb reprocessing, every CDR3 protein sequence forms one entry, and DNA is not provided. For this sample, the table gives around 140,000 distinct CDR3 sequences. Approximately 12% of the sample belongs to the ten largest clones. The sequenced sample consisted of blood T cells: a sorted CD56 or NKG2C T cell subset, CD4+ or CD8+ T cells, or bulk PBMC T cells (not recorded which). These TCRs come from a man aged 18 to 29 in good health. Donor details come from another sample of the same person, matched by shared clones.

CDR3 residues: CASSPLRGSGWEDTQYF. V is TRBV3-1 and J is TRBJ2-3; no DNA is available, so the TRBD1 call from TCRdb remains unchecked. The CDR3 totals 17 residues. From germline, CDR1 is LGHDT and CDR2 YNNKEL (reference sequence).

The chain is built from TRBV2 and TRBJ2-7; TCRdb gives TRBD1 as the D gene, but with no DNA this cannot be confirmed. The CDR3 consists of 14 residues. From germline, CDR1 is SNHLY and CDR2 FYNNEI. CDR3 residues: CARSLDRVPYEQYF. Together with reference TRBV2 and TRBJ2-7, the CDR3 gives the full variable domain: EPEVTQTPSHQVTQMGQEVILRCVPISNHLYFYWYRQILGQKVEFLVSFYNNEISEKSEIFDDQFSVERPDGSNFTLKIRSTKLEDSAMYFCARSLDRVPYEQYFGPGTRLTVT.

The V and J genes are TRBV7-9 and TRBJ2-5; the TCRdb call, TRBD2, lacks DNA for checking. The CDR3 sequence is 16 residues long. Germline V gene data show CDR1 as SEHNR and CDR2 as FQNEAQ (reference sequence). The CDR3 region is CASSLPTDSGGETQYF.

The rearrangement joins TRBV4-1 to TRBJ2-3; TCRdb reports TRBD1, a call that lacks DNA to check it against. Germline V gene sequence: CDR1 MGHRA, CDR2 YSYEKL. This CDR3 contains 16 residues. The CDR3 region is CASSQDPQGERDTQYF.

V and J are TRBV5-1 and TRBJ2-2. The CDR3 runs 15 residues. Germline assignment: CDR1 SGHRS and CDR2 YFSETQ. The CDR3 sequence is CASSSDREFAGELFF.

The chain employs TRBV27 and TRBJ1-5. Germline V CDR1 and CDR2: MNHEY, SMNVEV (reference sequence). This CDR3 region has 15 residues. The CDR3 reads CASSSSIKGSQPQHF.

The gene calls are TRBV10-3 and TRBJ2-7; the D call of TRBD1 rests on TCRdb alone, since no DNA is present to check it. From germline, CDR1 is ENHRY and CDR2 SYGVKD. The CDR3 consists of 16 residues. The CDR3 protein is CAISESGAREPYEQYF.

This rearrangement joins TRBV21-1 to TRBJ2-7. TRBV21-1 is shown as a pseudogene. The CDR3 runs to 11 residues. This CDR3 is CASSRGYEQYF.

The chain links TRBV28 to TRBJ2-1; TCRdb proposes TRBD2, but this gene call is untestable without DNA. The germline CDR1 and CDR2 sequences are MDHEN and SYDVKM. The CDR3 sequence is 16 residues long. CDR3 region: CASSFSSGYSYNEQFF.

CDR3 loop: CASSPLPGQEGSRGNEQFF. The gene calls are TRBV19 and TRBJ2-1; TCRdb indicates TRBD1, and absent DNA this call remains unverified. Germline values: CDR1 LNHDA, CDR2 SQIVND (reference sequence). The CDR3 sequence is 19 residues long.

The CDR3 is CASSHDRDITEAFF. The chain carries TRBV3-1 and TRBJ1-1; checking the TCRdb D call of TRBD1 is not possible without DNA. Germline-derived CDR1 and CDR2 are LGHDT and YNNKEL (reference sequence). This CDR3 contains 14 residues.

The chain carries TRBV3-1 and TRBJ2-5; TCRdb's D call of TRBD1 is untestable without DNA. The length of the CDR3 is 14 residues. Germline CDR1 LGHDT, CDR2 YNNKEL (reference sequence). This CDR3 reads CASSQLQGEETQYF.

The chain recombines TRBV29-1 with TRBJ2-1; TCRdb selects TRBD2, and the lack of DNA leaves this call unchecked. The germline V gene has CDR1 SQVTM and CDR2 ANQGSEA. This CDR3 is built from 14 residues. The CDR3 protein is CSVGGGTGYNEQFF.

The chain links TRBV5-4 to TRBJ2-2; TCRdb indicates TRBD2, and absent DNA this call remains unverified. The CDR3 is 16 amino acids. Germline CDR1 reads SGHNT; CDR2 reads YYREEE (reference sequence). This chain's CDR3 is CASSQPTGRNTGELFF. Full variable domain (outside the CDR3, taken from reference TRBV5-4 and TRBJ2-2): ETGVTQSPTHLIKTRGQQVTLRCSSQSGHNTVSWYQQALGQGPQFIFQYYREEENGRGNFPPRFSGLQFPNYSSELNVNALELDDSALYLCASSQPTGRNTGELFFGEGSRLTVL.

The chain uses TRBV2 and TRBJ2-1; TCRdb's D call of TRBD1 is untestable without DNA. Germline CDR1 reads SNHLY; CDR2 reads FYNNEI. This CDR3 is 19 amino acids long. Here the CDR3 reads CASRKGLGPMVSSYNEQFF.

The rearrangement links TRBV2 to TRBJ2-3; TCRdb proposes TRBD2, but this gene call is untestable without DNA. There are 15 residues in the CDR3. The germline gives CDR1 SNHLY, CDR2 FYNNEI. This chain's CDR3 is CASSGQEGPTDTQYF. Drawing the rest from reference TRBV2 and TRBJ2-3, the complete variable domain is EPEVTQTPSHQVTQMGQEVILRCVPISNHLYFYWYRQILGQKVEFLVSFYNNEISEKSEIFDDQFSVERPDGSNFTLKIRSTKLEDSAMYFCASSGQEGPTDTQYFGPGTRLTVL.